This entry concerns a single T cell receptor beta chain. These data are taken from a study of T cells after yellow fever vaccination. Trimming pared 5 bases from V and 5 bases from J, leaving 7 bases between. CDR1 is MNHEY and CDR2 is SMNVEV in the germline V gene (reference sequence). The CDR3 loop spans 11 amino acids. It was through 5'RACE template switching that TCR cDNA was made, with a universal primer site and UMIs added. One entry per CDR3 protein results from TCRdb running MiXCR on the 5' RACE reads. The sample carries about 400,000 distinct CDR3 sequences, around 6.4% recorded once. The chain is built from TRBV27 and TRBJ2-7; D not certain. This TCR came from a man aged 25 to 40 who received the YFV17D yellow fever vaccine. The specimen was PBMCs, collected 5 days after the yellow fever booster vaccination. As DNA, the CDR3 is TGTGCCAGCAGTGCCATAAACGAGCAGTACTTC. This sequence encodes CASSAINEQYF.